The 6 T cell receptor beta chains reported below all come from one sample, sequenced in a study of T cell responses to AZD1222 COVID-19 vaccine. Assay: immunoSEQ multiplex PCR; the TCRdb copy retains only in-frame clones and omits some. The sample carries more than 75,000 clones, approximately 83% recorded once. Sample: peripheral blood, taken 28 days after the second AZD1222 dose. All receptors derive from an adult who received the AZD1222 COVID-19 vaccine.

V usage is TRBV4-1 and J usage is TRBJ2-7; 9 bases fit TRBD1. The V segment lost 0 bases and the J segment 3 bases; nucleotides outside the gene matches: 6. This CDR3 region has 16 residues. The germline CDR1 and CDR2 sequences are MGHRA and YSYEKL. The CDR3, as DNA: TGCGCCAGCAGCCAAGATTCGGGACAGGGTCTCTACGAGCAGTACTTC. This translates into CASSQDSGQGLYEQYF.

The V and J genes are TRBV9 and TRBJ2-3; TRBD2 aligns across 8 bases. The CDR3 covers 16 residues. The germline V gene encodes CDR1 SGDLS and CDR2 YYNGEE. The V segment lost 3 bases and the J segment 4 bases; nucleotides outside the gene matches: 10. Written as DNA, the CDR3 is TGTGCCAGCAGCGCCATAGCGGGGCGAGGGGCAGATACGCAGTATTTT. Its translation: CASSAIAGRGADTQYF.

The chain joins TRBV4-3 to TRBJ2-3, with D possibly matching TRBD2 (5 bases). Germline-derived CDR1 and CDR2 are LGHNA and YSLEER. This CDR3 contains 14 residues. Trimming left V 1 base short and J 3 bases short, with 8 bases between. CDR3 region: CASSQALATDTQYF. As DNA, the CDR3 is TGCGCCAGCAGCCAAGCGCTAGCTACAGATACGCAGTATTTT.

This rearrangement joins TRBV2 to TRBJ1-1, with unresolved D. Germline CDR1 reads SNHLY; CDR2 reads FYNNEI. Trimming took 10 bases from V and 2 from J, leaving 14 bases between them. There are 13 residues in the CDR3. CDR3 in DNA: TGTGCCACCCGGGGAAACACCAACACTGAAGCTTTCTTT. Its translation: CATRGNTNTEAFF.

The rearrangement uses TRBV5-6 and TRBJ2-7, with 8 bases identical to TRBD1. This CDR3 contains 13 residues. Losses at the gene ends were 3 bases for V and 4 bases for J; bases not matched to a gene: 3. CDR1 and CDR2 (germline): SGHDT, YYEEEE. The CDR3 is CASSSRTGYEQYF. The CDR3 coding sequence is TGTGCCAGCAGCTCAAGGACAGGGTACGAGCAGTACTTC.

This chain connects TRBV19 to TRBJ2-1, with a tentative D call TRBD2 (6 bases). Trimming cost V 5 bases and J 6 bases, with 26 bases left between them. Germline V gives CDR1 LNHDA, CDR2 SQIVND (reference sequence). The CDR3 is made up of 18 amino acids. The CDR3: CASSARQGWEAEINEQFF. The CDR3 DNA reads TGTGCCAGTAGTGCCCGGCAGGGTTGGGAGGCGGAGATCAATGAGCAGTTCTTC. The full variable domain, its missing parts supplied by reference TRBV19 and TRBJ2-1, is DGGITQSPKYLFRKEGQNVTLSCEQNLNHDAMYWYRQDPGQGLRLIYYSQIVNDFQKGDIAEGYSVSREKKESFPLTVTSAQKNPTAFYLCASSARQGWEAEINEQFFGPGTRLTVL.